A selection of T cell receptor beta chains follows, all from one sample in a study of T cell repertoires in cytomegalovirus infection. TCRdb passed the reads through MiXCR, listing each CDR3 protein once. The profile shows about 210,000 distinct CDR3 sequences, approximately 7% of them singletons. Specimen: PBMCs. The receptors shown here come from a human donor in good health (CMV status not recorded). Some clones in this sample may be carry-over from other donors' samples. Each CDR3 is given with its conserved first and last residue.

TRBV28 14 CASRLRRTNQPQHF
TRBV10-3 15 CAISEGQSSNQPQHF
TRBV2 16 CASRETSGGSTDTQYF
TRBV30 16 CAWSSPTPRRPPEAFF
TRBV14 15 CASSQIQAPNEKLFF
TRBV20-1 15 CSAEGPDSDTDTQYF
TRBV7-2 13 CASSLSLEGGYTF
TRBV6-2/TRBV6-3 16 CASSYLSGRENTEAFF
TRBV6-6 13 CASSEGTLAEAFF
TRBV19 18 CASSIRPDGGGGNQPQHF
TRBV25-1 15 CASSESWGYDTEAFF
TRBV20-1 16 CRATSVDPGGDYGYTF
TRBV20-1 16 CSARFLRDSSYNEQFF
TRBV11-2 15 CASSLAGGRRRTQYF
TRBV20-1 13 CSAPDKLKETQYF
TRBV6-2/TRBV6-3 16 CASSQGLAGTEITQYF